Shown below are 4 T cell receptor beta chains from a single sample sequenced in a study of metastatic and nonmetastatic thyroid tumors. Among the patients, none had received any treatment before thyroid surgery. TCRdb re-clonotyped the PCR reads through MiXCR. This table has over 12,000 clones, around 29% appearing once. The sequencing input was tumor tissue. The receptors come from a female donor with papillary thyroid cancer or a benign thyroid nodule (not recorded which). Some clones in this sample may be carry-over from other donors' samples.

The chain links TRBV24-1 to TRBJ2-2; D remains ambiguous. Trimming took off 3 bases at V and 0 bases at J, with 10 bases between the two ends. CDR3 length equals 16 residues. In germline, CDR1 is KGHDR, CDR2 SFDVKD. In DNA form, the CDR3 reads TGTGCCACCAGTGATCCGACGGTGACGAACACCGGGGAGCTGTTTTTT. This sequence encodes CATSDPTVTNTGELFF.

This clone was seen a handful of times. This chain links TRBV29-1 with TRBJ2-7; 10 bases fit TRBD1. J lost 2 bases, V lost 7 bases, and 8 bases had no gene match. The CDR3 is 14 amino acids. Germline V gives CDR1 SQVTM, CDR2 ANQGSEA. The CDR3 region is CSARRQGATYEQYF. CDR3 coding DNA: TGCAGCGCCCGAAGACAGGGGGCTACCTACGAGCAGTACTTC.

The rearrangement links TRBV2 to TRBJ1-2, with D uncertain. The CDR3 sequence is 14 residues long. Trimming stripped 0 bases from V and 6 bases from J, with 11 bases between. Germline CDR1 SNHLY, CDR2 FYNNEI. This CDR3 is CASSEAVGLNGYTF. CDR3 sequence (DNA): TGTGCCAGCAGTGAAGCGGTAGGGTTGAATGGCTACACCTTC. Full variable domain (outside the CDR3, taken from reference TRBV2 and TRBJ1-2): EPEVTQTPSHQVTQMGQEVILRCVPISNHLYFYWYRQILGQKVEFLVSFYNNEISEKSEIFDDQFSVERPDGSNFTLKIRSTKLEDSAMYFCASSEAVGLNGYTFGSGTRLTVV.

This clone occurred a few times. The chain recombines TRBV25-1 with TRBJ2-7; 10 nucleotides match TRBD1. Germline-derived CDR1 and CDR2 are MGHDK and SYGVNS. Trimming at V came to 6 bases and at J to 3 bases, leaving 2 bases not matched to a gene. The CDR3 covers 13 residues. CDR3 region: CASRRDRGYEQYF. DNA of the CDR3: TGTGCCAGCAGACGGGACAGGGGCTACGAGCAGTACTTC.